Listed below are T cell receptor beta chains from one sample, sequenced in a study of blood T cells in healthy people across ages. TCRdb used MiXCR to reprocess the 5' RACE reads, holding one entry per CDR3 protein. The sample consists of more than 1.4 million distinct CDR3 sequences, roughly 45% of them appearing once. Sequenced material: blood. All receptors come from a woman under 30 in good health. Both conserved end residues are part of each CDR3. The order of the fields is D gene, V gene, clone size, J gene, CDR3 protein, CDR3 DNA. D genes are given only for firm matches. Clone size is given for some rows only: seen once, a few or many times, or a class if the clone is expanded.

d_gene: .
v_gene: TRBV20-1
abundance: .
j_gene: TRBJ2-3
CDR3aa: CSARSSGVRDTQYF
CDR3nt: TGCAGTGCTAGATCCAGCGGAGTCCGGGATACGCAGTATTTT

d_gene: .
v_gene: TRBV28
abundance: .
j_gene: TRBJ2-5
CDR3aa: CASSSSDRPETQYF
CDR3nt: TGTGCCAGCAGTTCCTCCGACAGACCGGAGACCCAGTACTTC

d_gene: .
v_gene: TRBV7-9
abundance: few
j_gene: TRBJ1-2
CDR3aa: CASSPRVEGYTF
CDR3nt: TGTGCCAGCAGCCCCAGGGTAGAAGGCTACACCTTC

d_gene: .
v_gene: TRBV7-6
abundance: .
j_gene: TRBJ1-6
CDR3aa: CASSPTRGSDSPLHF
CDR3nt: TGTGCCAGCAGCCCAACACGGGGGTCGGATTCACCCCTCCACTTT

d_gene: .
v_gene: TRBV7-8
abundance: few
j_gene: TRBJ2-5
CDR3aa: CASSLGLYETQYF
CDR3nt: TGTGCCAGCAGCTTAGGGCTATACGAGACCCAGTACTTC

d_gene: .
v_gene: TRBV3-1
abundance: .
j_gene: TRBJ1-6
CDR3aa: CASSELMGGPSSPLHF
CDR3nt: TGTGCCAGCAGCGAACTCATGGGGGGCCCAAGTTCACCCCTCCACTTT

d_gene: .
v_gene: TRBV29-1
abundance: .
j_gene: TRBJ2-1
CDR3aa: CSVDPRRGGDNEQFF
CDR3nt: TGCAGCGTTGACCCCAGGCGCGGAGGAGACAATGAGCAGTTCTTC

d_gene: .
v_gene: TRBV2
abundance: few
j_gene: TRBJ2-1
CDR3aa: CASSGPRAATENEQFF
CDR3nt: TGTGCCAGCAGCGGACCAAGGGCAGCGACTGAGAATGAGCAGTTCTTC

d_gene: .
v_gene: TRBV2
abundance: many
j_gene: TRBJ2-7
CDR3aa: CASSDSGTYEQYF
CDR3nt: TGTGCCAGCAGTGATTCAGGAACCTACGAGCAGTACTTC

d_gene: .
v_gene: TRBV6-2/TRBV6-3
abundance: .
j_gene: TRBJ2-3
CDR3aa: CASSYADCTQYF
CDR3nt: TGTGCCAGCAGTTACGCGGACTGTACGCAGTATTTT

d_gene: .
v_gene: TRBV6-6
abundance: .
j_gene: TRBJ2-1
CDR3aa: CASTRLFFIGDEQFF
CDR3nt: TGTGCCAGCACCCGACTTTTTTTTATTGGGGATGAGCAGTTCTTC

d_gene: .
v_gene: TRBV6-5
abundance: few
j_gene: TRBJ1-2
CDR3aa: CASSYSLGGGYTF
CDR3nt: TGTGCCAGCAGTTACTCGTTAGGGGGAGGCTACACCTTC

d_gene: .
v_gene: TRBV6-6
abundance: many
j_gene: TRBJ1-5
CDR3aa: CASSPTIQPQHF
CDR3nt: TGTGCCAGCAGCCCTACCATACAGCCCCAGCATTTT

d_gene: .
v_gene: TRBV9
abundance: .
j_gene: TRBJ2-5
CDR3aa: CASSVEVGLGNEQYF
CDR3nt: TGTGCCAGCAGCGTAGAGGTTGGCCTTGGCAATGAGCAGTACTTC

d_gene: .
v_gene: TRBV10-3
abundance: .
j_gene: TRBJ2-5
CDR3aa: CAIRDGAQETQYF
CDR3nt: TGTGCCATCAGGGACGGAGCCCAAGAGACCCAGTACTTC

d_gene: .
v_gene: TRBV3-1
abundance: few
j_gene: TRBJ2-7
CDR3aa: CASSRLGVDYEQYF
CDR3nt: TGTGCCAGCAGCCGCTTGGGCGTCGACTACGAGCAGTACTTC

d_gene: .
v_gene: TRBV28
abundance: .
j_gene: TRBJ2-1
CDR3aa: CTSSFPARQPYNEQFF
CDR3nt: TGTACCAGCAGTTTTCCCGCTCGGCAGCCTTACAATGAGCAGTTCTTC

d_gene: .
v_gene: TRBV20-1
abundance: few
j_gene: TRBJ1-5
CDR3aa: CSARDYRDQDLMGSNQPQHF
CDR3nt: TGCAGTGCTAGAGATTATCGGGACCAGGACCTAATGGGGTCAAATCAGCCCCAGCATTTT

d_gene: .
v_gene: TRBV7-2
abundance: few
j_gene: TRBJ2-1
CDR3aa: CASSRGTYSYNEQFF
CDR3nt: TGTGCCAGCAGCCGAGGGACTTACTCCTACAATGAGCAGTTCTTC

d_gene: TRBD2
v_gene: TRBV4-1
abundance: few
j_gene: TRBJ2-1
CDR3aa: CASSRILAGEQFF
CDR3nt: TGCGCCAGCAGCCGCATACTAGCGGGGGAGCAGTTCTTC

d_gene: TRBD2
v_gene: TRBV5-1
abundance: .
j_gene: TRBJ2-7
CDR3aa: CASSRLAGEPAWGEQYF
CDR3nt: TGCGCCAGCAGCCGACTAGCGGGGGAACCCGCTTGGGGCGAGCAGTACTTC

d_gene: .
v_gene: TRBV29-1
abundance: many
j_gene: TRBJ2-5
CDR3aa: CSVGQPQETQYF
CDR3nt: TGCAGCGTTGGACAGCCCCAAGAGACCCAGTACTTC

d_gene: .
v_gene: TRBV7-2
abundance: once
j_gene: TRBJ2-1
CDR3aa: CASTQDGPSYNEQFF
CDR3nt: TGTGCCAGCACCCAGGACGGGCCGAGTTACAATGAGCAGTTCTTC

d_gene: .
v_gene: TRBV7-9
abundance: .
j_gene: TRBJ1-2
CDR3aa: CASSVTVANYGYTF
CDR3nt: TGTGCCAGCAGCGTAACAGTCGCTAACTATGGCTACACCTTC

d_gene: .
v_gene: TRBV3-1
abundance: .
j_gene: TRBJ2-5
CDR3aa: CASSQDGRRQTQYF
CDR3nt: TGTGCCAGCAGCCAAGATGGCAGGCGGCAGACCCAGTACTTC

d_gene: TRBD1
v_gene: TRBV9
abundance: .
j_gene: TRBJ2-4
CDR3aa: CASSVGFGTGRNIQYF
CDR3nt: TGTGCCAGCAGCGTAGGGTTCGGGACAGGGAGAAACATTCAGTACTTC

d_gene: .
v_gene: TRBV27
abundance: few
j_gene: TRBJ2-3
CDR3aa: CASSSSTSGSTDTQYF
CDR3nt: .

d_gene: .
v_gene: TRBV6-2/TRBV6-3
abundance: few
j_gene: TRBJ2-7
CDR3aa: CASSYEGSSSYEQYF
CDR3nt: TGTGCCAGCAGTTACGAAGGTTCGAGCTCCTACGAGCAGTACTTC

d_gene: TRBD1
v_gene: TRBV6-6
abundance: few
j_gene: TRBJ1-2
CDR3aa: CASSHERQGYYGYTF
CDR3nt: TGTGCCAGCAGTCACGAGAGACAGGGATACTATGGCTACACCTTC

d_gene: .
v_gene: TRBV10-3
abundance: few
j_gene: TRBJ1-2
CDR3aa: CAISLDPLTYGYTF
CDR3nt: TGTGCCATCAGTCTAGACCCCTTAACCTATGGCTACACCTTC

d_gene: TRBD2
v_gene: TRBV20-1
abundance: .
j_gene: TRBJ2-3
CDR3aa: CSANGPGGERADTQYF
CDR3nt: TGCAGTGCCAACGGGCCGGGGGGTGAGCGGGCAGATACGCAGTATTTT

d_gene: .
v_gene: TRBV27
abundance: .
j_gene: TRBJ1-2
CDR3aa: CASSTGPDGVGGYTF
CDR3nt: TGTGCCAGCAGTACGGGACCCGACGGGGTCGGAGGCTACACCTTC

d_gene: TRBD2
v_gene: TRBV12-3/TRBV12-4
abundance: many
j_gene: TRBJ2-1
CDR3aa: CASSRRGGSSYNEQFF
CDR3nt: TGTGCCAGCAGTCGTCGGGGCGGGAGCTCCTACAATGAGCAGTTCTTC

d_gene: .
v_gene: TRBV20-1
abundance: .
j_gene: TRBJ1-1
CDR3aa: CSASPTEGKNTEAFF
CDR3nt: TGCAGTGCTAGTCCCACGGAGGGCAAGAACACTGAAGCTTTCTTT

d_gene: .
v_gene: TRBV11-2
abundance: .
j_gene: TRBJ2-3
CDR3aa: CASSSVGRYTDTQYF
CDR3nt: TGTGCCAGCAGCTCCGTTGGCAGATACACAGATACGCAGTATTTT

d_gene: .
v_gene: TRBV6-1
abundance: few
j_gene: TRBJ2-4
CDR3aa: CASSADRAGSVKLAKNIQYF
CDR3nt: TGTGCCAGCAGTGCCGATAGGGCAGGGTCAGTAAAACTAGCCAAAAACATTCAGTACTTC

d_gene: .
v_gene: TRBV12-3/TRBV12-4
abundance: few
j_gene: TRBJ1-1
CDR3aa: CASSLLGGTEAFF
CDR3nt: TGTGCCAGCAGTTTGTTGGGGGGCACTGAAGCTTTCTTT

d_gene: TRBD2
v_gene: TRBV5-1
abundance: few
j_gene: TRBJ2-3
CDR3aa: CASTLAGGYTDTQYF
CDR3nt: TGCGCCAGCACCCTAGCGGGAGGTTACACAGATACGCAGTATTTT

d_gene: .
v_gene: TRBV6-2/TRBV6-3
abundance: .
j_gene: TRBJ1-2
CDR3aa: CASSVGWTDGYTF
CDR3nt: TGTGCCAGCAGTGTGGGGTGGACTGACGGCTACACCTTC

d_gene: .
v_gene: TRBV7-2
abundance: .
j_gene: TRBJ2-7
CDR3aa: CASSYKAPSDRYEQYF
CDR3nt: TGTGCCAGCAGCTACAAAGCTCCGAGCGACCGCTACGAGCAGTACTTC

d_gene: .
v_gene: TRBV11-2
abundance: .
j_gene: TRBJ1-4
CDR3aa: CASSFQGEKLFF
CDR3nt: TGTGCCAGCAGCTTCCAGGGTGAAAAACTGTTTTTT

d_gene: .
v_gene: TRBV9
abundance: .
j_gene: TRBJ2-5
CDR3aa: CASTPEGTVQETQYF
CDR3nt: TGTGCCAGCACCCCGGAGGGAACGGTTCAAGAGACCCAGTACTTC

d_gene: TRBD1
v_gene: TRBV6-6
abundance: .
j_gene: TRBJ1-6
CDR3aa: CASSSRQGGPNSPLHF
CDR3nt: TGTGCCAGCAGTTCCAGACAGGGTGGGCCCAATTCACCCCTCCACTTT

d_gene: .
v_gene: TRBV12-3/TRBV12-4
abundance: few
j_gene: TRBJ2-5
CDR3aa: CASSPHIYPAQYF
CDR3nt: TGTGCCAGCAGTCCACACATCTACCCGGCCCAGTACTTC

d_gene: TRBD1
v_gene: TRBV10-3
abundance: .
j_gene: TRBJ1-2
CDR3aa: CAIREGASVDGYTF
CDR3nt: TGTGCCATCAGGGAGGGGGCATCTGTGGATGGCTACACCTTC

d_gene: .
v_gene: TRBV5-1
abundance: .
j_gene: TRBJ2-5
CDR3aa: CASSDRGSETQYF
CDR3nt: TGCGCCAGCAGCGATCGGGGGTCGGAGACCCAGTACTTC